The clone carrying this TCR beta chain occurred a few times. The target antigen is unknown. The junction shows a germline mismatch at one end, possibly a read error. Nominally healthy donors were sampled, though unrecorded immune exposures were likely. Primers included in the PCR were 60 Vbeta and 13 Jbeta primers. Sequenced by immunoSEQ multiplex PCR; TCRdb stores in-frame clones only, minus some. The sample lists about 160,000 clones, around 80% occurring once. This specimen comes from a study of cytomegalovirus exposure and HLA in healthy donors. Findings of the study overall: According to the study, around 180 TCR beta chains were cytomegalovirus-associated. No immune exposure information besides CMV serostatus was available.

This CDR3 comprises 11 residues. Germline V gene lookup returns CDR1 SGDLS and CDR2 YYNGEE. The sequencing input was PBMCs. The rearrangement joins TRBV9 to TRBJ2-1, with 9 bases aligning to TRBD2. The TCR sequence derives from a woman between 35 and 50 years old in good health and CMV-seropositive. CDR3 sequence (DNA): TGTGCCAGCGGGGATGGGACTAGCAGGCTCTTC. Translated, it gives CASGDGTSRLF.